The 16 T cell receptor beta chains in this list originate from one sample, sequenced in a study of blood T cells in healthy people across ages. Primed by a sample-barcoded 5' primer and a J-beta primer mix, a second PCR proceeded for about 6 to 11 cycles. Via MiXCR, TCRdb re-called the 5' RACE reads, giving one row per CDR3 protein. The sample lists approximately 1.5 million distinct CDR3 sequences, roughly 30% seen once, with roughly 12% in the top ten. Sequencing was carried out using blood. These TCRs come from a woman aged 25 to 45 in good health.

The chain couples TRBV27 to TRBJ1-2; TRBD1 aligns across 7 bases. This CDR3 is built from 16 residues. The ends lost 5 bases at V and 7 bases at J; junction bases unmatched: 16. The germline V gene has CDR1 MNHEY and CDR2 SMNVEV (reference sequence). The CDR3: CASSPSQGPVDFGYTF. CDR3 DNA: TGTGCCAGCAGTCCCTCACAGGGGCCGGTTGACTTTGGCTACACCTTC.

The chain has TRBV25-1 and TRBJ2-1; D not certain. Trimming removed 8 bases from V and 0 bases from J, with 17 bases in between. From germline, CDR1 is MGHDK and CDR2 SYGVNS. The CDR3 extends over 16 amino acids. CDR3 coding DNA: TGTGCCAGCCAGCGCTTCGCTCCGTCCTCCTACAATGAGCAGTTCTTC. It yields the protein CASQRFAPSSYNEQFF.

This clonotype was seen repeatedly, ten times or more. CDR3 protein: CASSQMYRDNGADTQYF. DNA of the CDR3: TGCGCCAGCAGCCAGATGTACAGGGATAACGGAGCAGATACGCAGTATTTT. This rearrangement joins TRBV4-1 to TRBJ2-3; TRBD1 might be the D (6 bases). Germline lookup yields CDR1 MGHRA and CDR2 YSYEKL. The V gene lost 3 bases and the J gene lost 4 bases, with 20 bases spanning the gap. The CDR3 length is 17 residues.

Notes on this clonotype: A read error may explain this, as a much larger clone is one base away. The chain carries TRBV7-8 and TRBJ2-1, with 7 bases aligning to TRBD1. The length of the CDR3 is 16 residues. CDR1 SGHVS and CDR2 FQNEAQ come from the germline V gene. CDR3 region: CAGSLVTGFVVDEQFF. As DNA, the CDR3 is TGTGCCGGCAGCTTGGTGACAGGGTTTGTGGTAGATGAGCAGTTCTTC.

On this clonotype itself: Germline is not matched at one junction end, which may reflect a read error. V is TRBV12-3 or TRBV12-4 and J is TRBJ2-2; the D gene is possibly TRBD2 (6 bases). This CDR3 is built from 15 residues. The CDR3 DNA is TGTGCCAGCAGTAAAGCTAGCGTGAACACCGGGGAGCAGTTTTTT. Translating it yields CASSKASVNTGEQFF.

The V gene is TRBV9, the J gene TRBJ2-5; 10 nucleotides line up with TRBD2. Germline V gene data show CDR1 as SGDLS and CDR2 as YYNGEE. The CDR3 sequence is 16 residues long. Trimming at V came to 3 bases and at J to 7 bases, leaving 12 bases not matched to a gene. CDR3 amino acids: CASSETASGGRGTQYF. CDR3 DNA: TGTGCCAGCAGCGAGACGGCTAGCGGGGGCCGGGGGACCCAGTACTTC.

In its sample, this clonotype was seen many times. The chain joins TRBV12-3 or TRBV12-4 to TRBJ1-1, with a weak D call TRBD1 (6 bases). V was trimmed by 3 bases and J by 3 bases, leaving 8 bases between them. This CDR3 is built from 13 residues. The CDR3 DNA sequence: TGTGCCAGCAGTTTTCGGGGGCACACTGAAGCTTTCTTT. Residues: CASSFRGHTEAFF.

This clonotype was detected only a few times. One end of the junction does not line up with germline, which may come from a read error. V usage is TRBV7-3 and J usage is TRBJ2-1, with 8 bases lining up with TRBD1. Germline CDR1 is SGHTA and CDR2 is FQGTGA. The CDR3 has 15 residues. The CDR3 spells CASSLRGQGNNEQFF. For the CDR3, the DNA is TGTGCCAGTAGCTTAAGAGGACAGGGAAACAATGAGCAGTTCTTC.

The rearrangement uses TRBV27 and TRBJ2-6; D call uncertain. Per germline, CDR1 MNHEY and CDR2 SMNVEV (reference sequence). The CDR3 consists of 18 residues. V was shortened by 6 bases and J by 4 bases, with 22 bases between the two germline ends. This CDR3 is CASSLRNGVLRGANVLTF. DNA of the CDR3: TGTGCCAGCAGCCTAAGGAACGGAGTCCTGCGGGGGGCCAACGTCCTGACTTTC.

This rearrangement joins TRBV3-1 to TRBJ2-3; TRBD2 matches 8 bases. CDR1 and CDR2 (germline): LGHDT, YNNKEL (reference sequence). The V gene end was trimmed by 2 bases and the J gene end by 2 bases; junction bases not matched to a gene: 6. CDR3 length: 16 residues. CDR3 protein: CASSQFSGAPTDTQYF. The CDR3 nucleotides are TGTGCCAGCAGCCAATTTAGCGGGGCACCCACAGATACGCAGTATTTT.

The V call is TRBV5-6, the J call TRBJ2-7, with D possibly TRBD2 on 6 matching bases. V lost 1 base, J lost 0 bases, and 14 bases lay in between. The germline CDR1 and CDR2 sequences are SGHDT and YYEEEE. This CDR3 region has 16 residues. CDR3 in amino acids: CASSLLKGGHSYEQYF. CDR3 DNA sequence: TGTGCCAGCAGCTTGTTGAAGGGAGGACACTCCTACGAGCAGTACTTC.

In DNA form, the CDR3 reads TGTGCCAGCAGCCCGGTAGAGGGCGCGTACAATGAGCAGTTCTTC. Translated: CASSPVEGAYNEQFF. The rearrangement uses TRBV7-8 and TRBJ2-1, with TRBD2 as a possible D gene (5 bases). Per the germline V gene, CDR1 is SGHVS and CDR2 is FQNEAQ. The CDR3 is 15 residues long. The ends were cut back, 5 bases at V and 4 bases at J, with 15 bases in the middle.

This clonotype turned up a few times. The rearrangement uses TRBV6-2 or TRBV6-3 and TRBJ2-7; D ambiguous. V shed 5 bases and J shed 6 bases, with 8 bases lying between them. From germline, CDR1 is MNHEY and CDR2 SVGEGT. The CDR3 extends over 11 amino acids. This CDR3 reads CASSRSIEQYF. The DNA of the CDR3 is TGTGCCAGCAGTCGATCGATCGAGCAGTACTTC.

The chain couples TRBV7-2 to TRBJ2-3; D perhaps matches TRBD2 (6 bases). The germline gives CDR1 SGHTA, CDR2 FQGNSA. Trimming stripped 7 bases from V and 5 bases from J, with 13 bases between. The CDR3 runs 13 residues. CDR3 DNA: TGTGCCAGCACCCCTGTGGGGGGAGATACGCAGTATTTT. Residues: CASTPVGGDTQYF.

The V and J genes are TRBV4-1 and TRBJ2-7; tentative D call: TRBD1 (5 bases). Per the germline V gene, CDR1 is MGHRA and CDR2 is YSYEKL. The CDR3 spans 11 residues. V lost 4 bases and J lost 8, with 9 bases in between. The CDR3 is CASSRDSQQYF. For the CDR3, the DNA is TGCGCCAGCAGCCGAGACAGTCAGCAGTACTTC.

CDR3 in amino acids: CASSQAGTGSGYTF. DNA for the CDR3: TGTGCCAGCAGCCAAGCGGGTACAGGTTCGGGCTACACCTTC. This sequence joins TRBV3-1 and TRBJ1-2; D perhaps matches TRBD1 (5 bases). The CDR3 extends over 14 amino acids. Trimming shortened V by 1 base and J by 8 bases, and 14 bases separated the two germline ends. The germline gives CDR1 LGHDT, CDR2 YNNKEL (reference sequence). The variable domain in full, completed from reference TRBV3-1 and TRBJ1-2, reads DTAVSQTPKYLVTQMGNDKSIKCEQNLGHDTMYWYKQDSKKFLKIMFSYNNKELIINETVPNRFSPKSPDKAHLNLHINSLELGDSAVYFCASSQAGTGSGYTFGSGTRLTVV.